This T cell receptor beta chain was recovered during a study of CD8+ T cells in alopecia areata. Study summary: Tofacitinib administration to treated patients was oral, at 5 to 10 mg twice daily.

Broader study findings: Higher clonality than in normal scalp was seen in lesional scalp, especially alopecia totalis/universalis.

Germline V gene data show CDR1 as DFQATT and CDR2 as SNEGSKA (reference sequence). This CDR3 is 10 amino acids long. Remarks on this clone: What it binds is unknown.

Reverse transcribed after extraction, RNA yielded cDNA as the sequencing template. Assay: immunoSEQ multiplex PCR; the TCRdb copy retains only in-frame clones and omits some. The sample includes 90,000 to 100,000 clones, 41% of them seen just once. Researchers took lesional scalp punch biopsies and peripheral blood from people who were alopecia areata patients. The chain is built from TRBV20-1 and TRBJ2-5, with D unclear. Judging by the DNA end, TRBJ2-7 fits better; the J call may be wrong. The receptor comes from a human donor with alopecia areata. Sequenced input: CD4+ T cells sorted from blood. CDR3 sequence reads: CSASRYEQYF. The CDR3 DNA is TGCAGTGCTAGTAGGTACGAGCAGTACTTC.